The 9 T cell receptor beta chains reported below all come from one sample, sequenced in a study of tumor-infiltrating lymphocytes in primary liver carcinoma. With a constant-region primer, TCR beta cDNA was made from approximately 450 ng of total RNA. Three rounds of nested multiplex PCR with slightly modified ARM-PCR produced TCR beta libraries. Both of the initial two PCR rounds ran for around 9 cycles and employed TRBV1-TRBV30 forward primers alongside a C-beta reverse primer. MiXCR, run by TCRdb on the multiplex PCR reads, gives a single entry per CDR3 protein. This table holds some 200,000 distinct CDR3 sequences, approximately 65% found once. It was unsorted whole blood that yielded blood RNA, and germline DNA was also extracted. The specimen was peripheral blood. The receptor set was obtained from a woman aged 60-75 years with primary liver carcinoma and hepatitis B virus infection.

The chain carries TRBV5-4 and TRBJ2-7; 9 positions match TRBD2. The CDR3 length is 15 residues. V dropped 3 bases and J dropped 2; count of bases not matched to a gene: 6. Germline CDR1 reads SGHNT; CDR2 reads YYREEE (reference sequence). The CDR3 spells CASSSIAGVTYEQYF. CDR3 DNA sequence: TGTGCCAGCAGCTCCATAGCGGGAGTTACCTACGAGCAGTACTTC.

Notes on this clonotype: This may come from a read error, since a much larger clone is one base off. Lacking the conserved final phenylalanine or tryptophan, this CDR3 likely reflects a read error. CDR3 in DNA: TGTGCCAGCAGTTACAAGGGGGCCGGAGTGGAGACCCAGTACATC. Protein: CASSYKGAGVETQYI. The chain joins TRBV6-2 or TRBV6-3 to TRBJ2-5; 7 bases are shared with TRBD1. There are 15 residues in the CDR3. V trimming: 2 bases; J trimming: 5 bases; junction bases outside the gene matches: 8. Germline V gene sequence: CDR1 MNHEY, CDR2 SVGEGT.

The V call is TRBV3-1, the J call TRBJ2-3; D might be TRBD2 (6 bases). V lost 4 bases, J lost 5 bases, and 16 bases lay in between. CDR1 is LGHDT, CDR2 YNNKEL, per germline (reference sequence). This CDR3 region has 15 residues. The chain's CDR3 is CASSLTGSLGDTQYF. CDR3 DNA sequence: TGTGCCAGCAGCCTTACCGGGAGTCTGGGAGATACGCAGTATTTT.

A note on this clonotype: A much larger clone is a single base away; this may be a read error. The CDR3 does not close with the conserved phenylalanine or tryptophan, likely indicating a read error. The chain links TRBV6-6 to TRBJ1-6; D is perhaps TRBD1 (6 bases). Trimming took off 11 bases at V and 7 bases at J, with 15 bases between the two ends. CDR1 and CDR2 from the germline V gene are MNHNY and SVGAGI (reference sequence). This CDR3 has 13 amino acids. The CDR3 DNA reads as TGTGCCGCAGGGGTCGGGGGGAATTCACCCCTCCACTAT. Translated: CAAGVGGNSPLHY.

This clonotype came up once. At one end the junction does not follow the germline gene, possibly because of a read error. V is TRBV4-2 and J is TRBJ2-4; 11 bases agree with TRBD2. Germline lookup yields CDR1 LGHNA and CDR2 YNFKEQ. This CDR3 is built from 20 residues. CDR3 sequence: CASSKESPSGRIGPGNIRYF. CDR3 nucleotides: TGTGCCAGCAGCAAAGAGTCCCCTAGCGGGAGGATAGGGCCAGGAAACATTCGGTACTTC.

Of note for this clonotype: A much more abundant neighbour one base away suggests this may be a read error. V is TRBV6-6 and J is TRBJ2-7; 7 bases match TRBD2. V lost 4 bases and J lost 2; bases outside the gene matches: 11. The CDR3 contains 16 residues. Germline-derived CDR1 and CDR2 are MNHNY and SVGAGI (reference sequence). The CDR3 DNA follows: TGTGCCAGCAGTTCGGTGACTAGCCGCTGGACCTACGAGCAGTACTTC. Its translation is CASSSVTSRWTYEQYF.

Remarks on this clonotype: This could be a read error, since a much larger clone is one nucleotide away. V and J are TRBV5-4 and TRBJ2-5; tentative D call: TRBD1 (5 bases). The CDR3 loop spans 14 amino acids. The germline V gene encodes CDR1 SGHNT and CDR2 YYREEE (reference sequence). Here the CDR3 reads CVSSLRWGVETQYF. In DNA form, the CDR3 reads TGTGTCAGCAGCTTGCGTTGGGGCGTAGAGACCCAGTACTTC. Filled out from reference TRBV5-4 and TRBJ2-5, the complete variable domain reads ETGVTQSPTHLIKTRGQQVTLRCSSQSGHNTVSWYQQALGQGPQFIFQYYREEENGRGNFPPRFSGLQFPNYSSELNVNALELDDSALYLCVSSLRWGVETQYFGPGTRLLVL.

Remarks on this clonotype: Compared with germline, one end of the junction differs, possibly owing to a read error. J is TRBJ2-1 and V is TRBV2, with D perhaps matching TRBD1 (5 bases). Germline-derived CDR1 and CDR2 are SNHLY and FYNNEI. This CDR3 is 15 amino acids long. The CDR3 region is CDSSETGRSYNEQFF. In DNA form, the CDR3 reads TGTGACAGCAGTGAAACAGGAAGATCCTACAATGAGCAGTTCTTC.

On this clonotype itself: At one of its ends the junction is not consistent with the germline gene, which may arise from a read error. The chain has TRBV5-1 and TRBJ2-3, with 11 bases matching TRBD2. The CDR3 is 16 amino acids. Germline V gene data show CDR1 as SGHRS and CDR2 as YFSETQ. The CDR3 sequence: CAGSPATSGGTDTQYF. DNA for the CDR3: TGTGCCGGCAGCCCGGCGACTAGCGGGGGCACAGATACGCAGTATTTT.